The 9 T cell receptor beta chains below come from one sample, sequenced in a study of molecular identifiers for immune sequencing clone quantification (dated by TCRdb to the late 2010s). Receptors were amplified or captured by PCR. Sequencing took place on an Illumina HiSeq 4000. TCRdb cleaned the public reads at Q25 with fastp, built clones with MiXCR and kept in-frame beta chains. CDR3 protein sequences are deduplicated, and each keeps its most common genes and DNA. Counted in this sample were a few hundred thousand distinct CDR3 sequences; roughly 23% of them appeared once. Roughly 0.81% of the sample comes from the top ten. Sequenced sample: naive CD8+ T cells from blood, with Jurkat cell RNA spiked in. The sample's cell subset or site label, in plain terms: FACS-sorted CD8+CD4-CCR7+CD45RA+ naive T cells. Source of these receptors: a human donor in good health. Some libraries in this study had Jurkat cell RNA spiked in.

The V and J genes are TRBV24-1 and TRBJ2-1; 10 positions agree with TRBD2. Trimming took 0 bases from V and 4 from J; bases not matched to a gene: 8. Germline lookup yields CDR1 KGHDR and CDR2 SFDVKD. This CDR3 spans 18 amino acids. This CDR3 is CATSDLPRTSGLYNEQFF. CDR3 DNA sequence: TGTGCCACCAGTGATTTGCCGCGGACTAGCGGCCTTTACAATGAGCAGTTCTTC.

This clonotype came up once. V and J are TRBV5-1 and TRBJ2-1; 13 positions agree with TRBD2. V lost 1 base, J lost 3 bases, and 13 bases stayed unmatched. This CDR3 region has 20 residues. Germline V CDR1 and CDR2: SGHRS, YFSETQ. The CDR3 reads CASSLKKTGLAGWDYNEQFF. CDR3 sequence (DNA): TGCGCCAGCAGCTTGAAAAAAACGGGACTAGCGGGATGGGACTACAATGAGCAGTTCTTC.

Turning to this clonotype: The junction departs from the called germline gene at one end, perhaps through a read error. This chain uses TRBV6-5 with TRBJ2-2, with TRBD2 matching over 11 bases. The CDR3 is 16 amino acids. Germline-derived CDR1 and CDR2 are MNHEY and SVGAGI. CDR3 in DNA: TGTACCAGCAGGCATGTAGCGGGAGGGCGGACCGGGGAGCTGTTTTTT. Encoded protein: CTSRHVAGGRTGELFF.

The chain links TRBV11-1 to TRBJ2-6; D possibly corresponds to TRBD2 (5 bases). CDR1 and CDR2 (germline): SGHAT, FQDESV (reference sequence). This CDR3 has 18 amino acids. The V end was cut by 5 bases, the J end by 0 bases, with 17 bases between. CDR3 region: CASSPIWHGLSGANVLTF. DNA for the CDR3: TGTGCCAGCAGCCCAATTTGGCACGGACTCTCTGGGGCCAACGTCCTGACTTTC. The full variable domain, with the rest looked up from reference TRBV11-1 and TRBJ2-6, is EAEVAQSPRYKITEKSQAVAFWCDPISGHATLYWYRQILGQGPELLVQFQDESVVDDSQLPKDRFSAERLKGVDSTLKIQPAELGDSAMYLCASSPIWHGLSGANVLTFGAGSRLTVL.

At least ten counts were recorded for this clonotype. The chain couples TRBV6-5 to TRBJ1-1; 7 positions agree with TRBD1. CDR3 length equals 13 residues. Germline assignment: CDR1 MNHEY and CDR2 SVGAGI. Trimming at V came to 7 bases and at J to 3 bases, leaving 5 bases not matched to a gene. Written as DNA, the CDR3 is TGTGCCAGCACAGGGGGGAAGTACACTGAAGCTTTCTTT. Translation: CASTGGKYTEAFF.

At least ten counts were recorded for this clonotype. The chain carries TRBV7-2 and TRBJ2-3, with 9 bases that match TRBD1. Germline V gives CDR1 SGHTA, CDR2 FQGNSA. V was pared by 3 bases and J by 4 bases, with 5 bases of the junction left unmatched. The CDR3 consists of 15 residues. DNA of the CDR3: TGTGCCAGCAGCTTCACAGGGGGCGCGTCAGATACGCAGTATTTT. Translation: CASSFTGGASDTQYF.

The table lists this clonotype with many counts. The J gene is TRBJ2-5, the V gene TRBV4-3; D not resolved. Germline loops: CDR1 LGHNA, CDR2 YSLEER. This CDR3 spans 14 amino acids. Trimming removed 1 base from V and 5 bases from J, with 11 bases in between. The CDR3 spells CASSQGVGLETQYF. CDR3 DNA: TGCGCCAGCAGCCAAGGGGTCGGCCTGGAGACCCAGTACTTC.

This clonotype was seen many times. The V call is TRBV30, the J call TRBJ1-1, with no clear D. V lost 0 bases and J 1 base, leaving 6 bases between the germline ends. The CDR3 runs to 13 residues. Germline CDR1 GTSNPN, CDR2 SVGIG (reference sequence). In DNA form, the CDR3 reads TGTGCCTGGAGTGTACTGGGGAACACTGAAGCTTTCTTT. It translates to CAWSVLGNTEAFF.

CDR3 bases: TGCGCCAGCAGCCTCTCTCTTAATGAGCAGTTCTTC. This sequence encodes CASSLSLNEQFF. The chain joins TRBV4-3 to TRBJ2-1; D is unclear. Germline V gene data show CDR1 as LGHNA and CDR2 as YSLEER. Trimming pared 4 bases from V and 7 bases from J, leaving 8 bases between. The CDR3 runs to 12 residues.